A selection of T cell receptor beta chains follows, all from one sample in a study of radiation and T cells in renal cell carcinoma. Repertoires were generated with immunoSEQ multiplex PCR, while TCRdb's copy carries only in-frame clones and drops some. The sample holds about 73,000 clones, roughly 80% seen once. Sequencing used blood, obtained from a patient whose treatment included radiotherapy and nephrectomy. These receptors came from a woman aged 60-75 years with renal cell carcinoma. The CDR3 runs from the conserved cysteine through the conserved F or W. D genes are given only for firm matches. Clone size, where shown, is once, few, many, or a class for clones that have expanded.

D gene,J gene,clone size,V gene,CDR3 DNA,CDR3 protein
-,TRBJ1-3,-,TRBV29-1,TGCAGCGTTGGGGTACGGGGGCGCAGGGGAAACACCATATATTTT,CSVGVRGRRGNTIYF
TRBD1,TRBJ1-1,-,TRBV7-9,TGTGCCAGCAGCTTAACAGGGGGCGTGACTGAAGCTTTCTTT,CASSLTGGVTEAFF
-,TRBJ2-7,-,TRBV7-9,TGTGCCAGCAGCTTAACCACAGGGATCTCCTACGAGCAGTACTTC,CASSLTTGISYEQYF
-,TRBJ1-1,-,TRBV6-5,TGTGCCAGCAGTTTACTTCGGGAGAACACTGAAGCTTTCTTT,CASSLLRENTEAFF
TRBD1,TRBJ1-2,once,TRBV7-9,TGTGCCAGCAGCCACGTGACAGGGGGCTATGGCTACACCTTC,CASSHVTGGYGYTF
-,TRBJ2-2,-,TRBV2,TGTGCCAGCGAAGGGGGGTCGGGCGGGGAGCTGTTTTTT,CASEGGSGGELFF
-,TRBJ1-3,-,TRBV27,TGTGCCAGCAGTGGCCATCCCTCAAACACCATATATTTT,CASSGHPSNTIYF
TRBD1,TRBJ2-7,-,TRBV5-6,TGTGCCAGCAGCCTAGACAGGGGGTACGAGCAGTACTTC,CASSLDRGYEQYF
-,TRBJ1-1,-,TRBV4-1,TGCGCCAGCAGCCGCCCTTCGGCGGTGAACACTGAAGCTTTCTTT,CASSRPSAVNTEAFF
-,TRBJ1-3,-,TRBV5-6,TGTGCCAGCAGCTTATCTGGAAACACCATATATTTT,CASSLSGNTIYF
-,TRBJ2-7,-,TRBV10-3,TGTGCCATCAGTACAGAGTACGAGCAGTACTTC,CAISTEYEQYF
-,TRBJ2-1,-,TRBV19,TGTGCCAGTAGGGTGGACAATGCTAACAATGAGCAGTTCTTC,CASRVDNANNEQFF
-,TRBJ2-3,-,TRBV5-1,TGCGCCAGCAGCTTGGAATCCCTAAATACGCAGTATTTT,CASSLESLNTQYF
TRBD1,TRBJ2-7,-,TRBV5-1,TGCGCCAGCAGCTTGGCGGGACAGTCCGAGCAGTACTTC,CASSLAGQSEQYF
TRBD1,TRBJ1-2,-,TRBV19,TGTGCCAGTAGTAGCCGGGACAGGGGTAACTATGGCTACACCTTC,CASSSRDRGNYGYTF
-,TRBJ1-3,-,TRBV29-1,TGCAGCGTTGGAGAGGGCCCTGGAAACACCATATATTTT,CSVGEGPGNTIYF
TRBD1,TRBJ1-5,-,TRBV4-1,TGCGCCAGCAGCGGACAGGCTAGCAATCAGCCCCAGCATTTT,CASSGQASNQPQHF
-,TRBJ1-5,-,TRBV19,TGTGCCAGTAGTCTTTTTTATAGCAATCAGCCCCAGCATTTT,CASSLFYSNQPQHF
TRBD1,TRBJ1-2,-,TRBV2,TGTGCCAGCAGCCAGACAGGGGCCTATGGCTACACCTTC,CASSQTGAYGYTF
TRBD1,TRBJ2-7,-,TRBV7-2,TGTGCCAGCAGCTTAGTCGCGGGGACAGGGGGTTCCTACGAGCAGTACTTC,CASSLVAGTGGSYEQYF
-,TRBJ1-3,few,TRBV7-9,TGTGCCAGCACCCAAGTAAATCGGTGGAACACCATATATTTT,CASTQVNRWNTIYF
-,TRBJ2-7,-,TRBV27,TGTGCCAGCAGCCCGGTCCAGGGTGGCATCTACGAGCAGTACTTC,CASSPVQGGIYEQYF
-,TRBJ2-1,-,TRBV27,TGTGCCAGCAGTCCTAGGGGTCACCCCTACAATGAGCAGTTCTTC,CASSPRGHPYNEQFF
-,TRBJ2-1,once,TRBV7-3,TGTGCCAGCAGCTCCCAGGGGGGTTTTAGCGGAGACTACAATGAGCAGTTCTTC,CASSSQGGFSGDYNEQFF
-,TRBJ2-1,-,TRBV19,TGTGCCAGTAGAGTAGGGGGTGAAGTTGAGCAGTTCTTC,CASRVGGEVEQFF
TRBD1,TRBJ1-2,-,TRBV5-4,TGTGCCAGCAGCTTGGCCATGGGACAGGGGGCTGAAGGCTACACCTTC,CASSLAMGQGAEGYTF
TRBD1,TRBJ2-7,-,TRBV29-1,TGCAGCGTCGTCCGGACAGGGGAGCAGTACTTC,CSVVRTGEQYF
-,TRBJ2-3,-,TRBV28,TGTGCCAGCAGTCTACAGAGTTACACAGATACGCAGTATTTT,CASSLQSYTDTQYF
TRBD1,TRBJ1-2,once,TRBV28,TGTGCCAGCACAAGACAGGGGGCCTATGGCTACACCTTC,CASTRQGAYGYTF
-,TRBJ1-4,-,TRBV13,TGTGCCAGCAGCTTAACGGGGGTCGGCGAAAAACTGTTTTTT,CASSLTGVGEKLFF
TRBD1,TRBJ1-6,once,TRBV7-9,TGTGCCAGCAGCGGGACAGGGTGGGGTTCACCCCTCCACTTT,CASSGTGWGSPLHF
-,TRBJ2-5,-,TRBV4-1,TGCGCCAGCAGCCCCGGGTGGGGGGAGAGGGAGACCCAGTACTTC,CASSPGWGERETQYF
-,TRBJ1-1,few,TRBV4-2,TGTGCCAGCAGCCGCCCGGAGGCGGGTACTGAAGCTTTCTTT,CASSRPEAGTEAFF